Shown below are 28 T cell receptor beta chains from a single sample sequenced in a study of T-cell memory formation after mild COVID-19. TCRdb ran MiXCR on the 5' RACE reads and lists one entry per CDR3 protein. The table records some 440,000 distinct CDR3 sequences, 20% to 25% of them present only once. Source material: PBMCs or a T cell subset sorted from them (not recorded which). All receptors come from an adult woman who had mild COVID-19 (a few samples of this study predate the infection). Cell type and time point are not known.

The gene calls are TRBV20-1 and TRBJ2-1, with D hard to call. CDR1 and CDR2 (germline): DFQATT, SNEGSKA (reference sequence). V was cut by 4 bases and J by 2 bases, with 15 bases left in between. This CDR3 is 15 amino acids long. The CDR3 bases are TGCAGTGCTACTTCACCCCGCGTGGCCTACAATGAGCAGTTCTTC. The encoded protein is CSATSPRVAYNEQFF.

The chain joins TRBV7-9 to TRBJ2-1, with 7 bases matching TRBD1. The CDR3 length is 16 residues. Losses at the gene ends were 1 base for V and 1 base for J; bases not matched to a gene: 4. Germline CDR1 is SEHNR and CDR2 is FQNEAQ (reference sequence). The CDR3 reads CASSLDSDRSYNEQFF. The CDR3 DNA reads TGTGCCAGCAGCTTAGATTCGGACAGGTCCTACAATGAGCAGTTCTTC.

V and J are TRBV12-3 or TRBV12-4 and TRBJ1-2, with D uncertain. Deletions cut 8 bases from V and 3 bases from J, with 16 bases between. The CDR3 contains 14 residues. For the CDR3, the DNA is TGTGCCAGCGTGAACAACCCGGACTACTATGGCTACACCTTC. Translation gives CASVNNPDYYGYTF.

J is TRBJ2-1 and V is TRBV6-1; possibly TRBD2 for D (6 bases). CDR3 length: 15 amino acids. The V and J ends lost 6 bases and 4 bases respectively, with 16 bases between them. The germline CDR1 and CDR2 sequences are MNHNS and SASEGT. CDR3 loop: CASSLLRERYNEQFF. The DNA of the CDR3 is TGTGCCAGCAGCCTCTTGCGGGAAAGGTACAATGAGCAGTTCTTC.

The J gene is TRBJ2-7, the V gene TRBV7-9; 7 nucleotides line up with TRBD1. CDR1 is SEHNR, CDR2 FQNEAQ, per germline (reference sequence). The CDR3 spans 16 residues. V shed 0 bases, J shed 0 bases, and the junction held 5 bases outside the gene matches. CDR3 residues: CASSLAGDRFSYEQYF. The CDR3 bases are TGTGCCAGCAGCTTAGCGGGGGACAGATTCTCCTACGAGCAGTACTTC.

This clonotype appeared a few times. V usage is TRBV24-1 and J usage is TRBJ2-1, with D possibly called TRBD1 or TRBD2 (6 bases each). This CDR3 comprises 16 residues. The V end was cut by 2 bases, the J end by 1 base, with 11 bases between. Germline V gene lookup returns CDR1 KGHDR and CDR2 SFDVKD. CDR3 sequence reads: CATSDSGGASYNEQFF. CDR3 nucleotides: TGTGCCACCAGTGATTCCGGGGGCGCGTCCTACAATGAGCAGTTCTTC.

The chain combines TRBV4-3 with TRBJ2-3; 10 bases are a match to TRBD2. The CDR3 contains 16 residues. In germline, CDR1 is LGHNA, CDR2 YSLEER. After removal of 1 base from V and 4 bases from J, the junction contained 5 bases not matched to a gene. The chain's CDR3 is CASSQGPAGGADTQYF. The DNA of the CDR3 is TGCGCCAGCAGCCAAGGCCCAGCGGGAGGGGCAGATACGCAGTATTTT.

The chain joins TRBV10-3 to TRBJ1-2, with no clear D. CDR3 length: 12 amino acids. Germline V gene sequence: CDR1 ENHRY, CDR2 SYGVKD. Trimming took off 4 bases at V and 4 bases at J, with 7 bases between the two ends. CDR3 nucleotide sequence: TGTGCCATCAGTGCCCCCAGCTATGGCTACACCTTC. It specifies CAISAPSYGYTF.

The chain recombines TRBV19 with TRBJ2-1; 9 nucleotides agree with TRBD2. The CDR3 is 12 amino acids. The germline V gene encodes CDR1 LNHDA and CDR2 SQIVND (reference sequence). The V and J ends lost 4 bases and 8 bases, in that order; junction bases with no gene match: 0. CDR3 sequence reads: CASSTSGDEQFF. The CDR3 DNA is TGTGCCAGTAGTACTAGCGGGGATGAGCAGTTCTTC.

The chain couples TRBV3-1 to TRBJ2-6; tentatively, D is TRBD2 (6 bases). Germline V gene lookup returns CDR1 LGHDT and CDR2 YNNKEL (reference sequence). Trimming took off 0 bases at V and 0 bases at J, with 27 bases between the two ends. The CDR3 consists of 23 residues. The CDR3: CASSQDPPGLADPVASGANVLTF. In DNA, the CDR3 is TGTGCCAGCAGCCAAGATCCACCCGGGTTAGCGGACCCGGTGGCCTCTGGGGCCAACGTCCTGACTTTC.

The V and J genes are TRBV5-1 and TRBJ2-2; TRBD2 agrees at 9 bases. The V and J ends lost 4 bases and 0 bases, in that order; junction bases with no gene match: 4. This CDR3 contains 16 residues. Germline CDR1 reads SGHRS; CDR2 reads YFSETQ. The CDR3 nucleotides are TGCGCCAGCAGCAATAGCGGGGGCCCGAACACCGGGGAGCTGTTTTTT. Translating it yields CASSNSGGPNTGELFF.

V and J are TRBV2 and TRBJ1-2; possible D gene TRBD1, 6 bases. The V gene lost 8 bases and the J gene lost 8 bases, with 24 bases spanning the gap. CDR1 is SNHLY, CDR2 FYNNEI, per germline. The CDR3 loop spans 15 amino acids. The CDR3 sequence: CASSRGGLVVRGYTF. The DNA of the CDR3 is TGTGCCAGCTCCCGAGGGGGGTTGGTGGTTCGGGGCTACACCTTC.

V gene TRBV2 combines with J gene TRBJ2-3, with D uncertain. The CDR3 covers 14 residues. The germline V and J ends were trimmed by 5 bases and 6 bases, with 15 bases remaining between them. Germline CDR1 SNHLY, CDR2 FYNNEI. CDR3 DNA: TGTGCCAGCAGTCTTGCTGCTCCGGGTGATACGCAGTATTTT. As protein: CASSLAAPGDTQYF.

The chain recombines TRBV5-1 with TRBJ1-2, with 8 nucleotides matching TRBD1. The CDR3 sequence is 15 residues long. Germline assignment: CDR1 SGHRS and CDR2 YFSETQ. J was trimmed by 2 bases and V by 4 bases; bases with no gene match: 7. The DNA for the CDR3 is TGCGCCAGCAGCGCGGGCCAGGGGGCCAACTATGGCTACACCTTC. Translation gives CASSAGQGANYGYTF.

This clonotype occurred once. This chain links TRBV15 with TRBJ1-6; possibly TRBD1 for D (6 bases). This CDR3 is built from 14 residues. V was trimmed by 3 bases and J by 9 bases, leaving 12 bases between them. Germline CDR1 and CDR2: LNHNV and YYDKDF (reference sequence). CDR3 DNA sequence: TGTGCCACCAGCAGGGAGGGGGGTAGTTCACCCCTCCACTTT. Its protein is CATSREGGSSPLHF. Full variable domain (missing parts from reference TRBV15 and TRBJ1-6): DAMVIQNPRYQVTQFGKPVTLSCSQTLNHNVMYWYQQKSSQAPKLLFHYYDKDFNNEADTPDNFQSRRPNTSFCFLDIRSPGLGDTAMYLCATSREGGSSPLHFGNGTRLTVT.

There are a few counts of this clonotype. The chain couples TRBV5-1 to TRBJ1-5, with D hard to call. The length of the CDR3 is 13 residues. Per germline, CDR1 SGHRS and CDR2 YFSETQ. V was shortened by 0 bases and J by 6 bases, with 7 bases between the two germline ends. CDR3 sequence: CASSLDIGQPQHF. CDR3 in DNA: TGCGCCAGCAGCTTGGACATAGGTCAGCCCCAGCATTTT.

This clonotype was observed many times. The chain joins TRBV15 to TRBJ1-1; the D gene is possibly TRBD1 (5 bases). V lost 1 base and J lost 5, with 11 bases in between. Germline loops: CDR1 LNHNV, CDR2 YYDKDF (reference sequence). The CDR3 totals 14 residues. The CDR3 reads CATSRGGTGTEAFF. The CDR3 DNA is TGTGCCACCAGCAGAGGGGGGACGGGAACTGAAGCTTTCTTT.

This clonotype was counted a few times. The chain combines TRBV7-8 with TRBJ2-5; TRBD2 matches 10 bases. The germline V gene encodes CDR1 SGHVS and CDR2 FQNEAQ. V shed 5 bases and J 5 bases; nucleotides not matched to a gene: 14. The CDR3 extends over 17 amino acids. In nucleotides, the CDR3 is TGTGCCAGCAGCCCCGTTAGGCTAGCGGGGGAAAAGGAGACCCAGTACTTC. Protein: CASSPVRLAGEKETQYF. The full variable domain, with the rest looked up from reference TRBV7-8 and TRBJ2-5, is GAGVSQSPRYKVAKRGQDVALRCDPISGHVSLFWYQQALGQGPEFLTYFQNEAQLDKSGLPSDRFFAERPEGSVSTLKIQRTQQEDSAVYLCASSPVRLAGEKETQYFGPGTRLLVL.

The CDR3 region has the DNA TGTGCCAGCAGCTCGACTAGCGGGAGGGTGAGCTACAATGAGCAGTTCTTC. The encoded protein is CASSSTSGRVSYNEQFF. The V and J genes are TRBV12-3 or TRBV12-4 and TRBJ2-1; 14 bases line up with TRBD2. V shed 6 bases, J shed 3 bases, and the junction held 7 bases outside the gene matches. The CDR3 contains 17 residues.

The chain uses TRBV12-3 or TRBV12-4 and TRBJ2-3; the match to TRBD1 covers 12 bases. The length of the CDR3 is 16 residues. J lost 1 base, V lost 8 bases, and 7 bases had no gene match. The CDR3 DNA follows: TGTGCCAGCGGGGGACAGGGGGCAGGGGGCACAGATACGCAGTATTTT. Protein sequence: CASGGQGAGGTDTQYF.

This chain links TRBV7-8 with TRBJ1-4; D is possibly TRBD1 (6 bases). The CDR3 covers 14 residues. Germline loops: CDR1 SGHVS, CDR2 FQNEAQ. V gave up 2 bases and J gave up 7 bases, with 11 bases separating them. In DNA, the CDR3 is TGTGCCAGCAGCTTACAGGGGACTCGTGAAAAACTGTTTTTT. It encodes CASSLQGTREKLFF. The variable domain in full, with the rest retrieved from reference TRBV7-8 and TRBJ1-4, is GAGVSQSPRYKVAKRGQDVALRCDPISGHVSLFWYQQALGQGPEFLTYFQNEAQLDKSGLPSDRFFAERPEGSVSTLKIQRTQQEDSAVYLCASSLQGTREKLFFGSGTQLSVL.

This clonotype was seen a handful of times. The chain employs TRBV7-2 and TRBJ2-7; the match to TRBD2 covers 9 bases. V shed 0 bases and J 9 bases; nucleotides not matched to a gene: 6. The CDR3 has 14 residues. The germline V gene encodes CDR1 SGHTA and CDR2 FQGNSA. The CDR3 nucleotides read TGTGCCAGCAGCTTAGCCAGCGGGAGGACGGGGCAGTACTTC. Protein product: CASSLASGRTGQYF.

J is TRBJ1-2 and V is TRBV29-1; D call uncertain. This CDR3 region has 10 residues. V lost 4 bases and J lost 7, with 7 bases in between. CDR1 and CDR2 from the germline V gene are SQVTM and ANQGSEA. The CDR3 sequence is CSVGWPGYTF. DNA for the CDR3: TGCAGCGTTGGTTGGCCTGGCTACACCTTC.

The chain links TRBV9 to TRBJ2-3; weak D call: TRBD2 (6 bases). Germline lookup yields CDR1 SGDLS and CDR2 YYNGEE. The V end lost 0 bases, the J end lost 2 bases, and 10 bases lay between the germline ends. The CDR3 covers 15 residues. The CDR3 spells CASSVGAGSTDTQYF. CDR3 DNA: TGTGCCAGCAGCGTAGGGGCGGGATCCACAGATACGCAGTATTTT.

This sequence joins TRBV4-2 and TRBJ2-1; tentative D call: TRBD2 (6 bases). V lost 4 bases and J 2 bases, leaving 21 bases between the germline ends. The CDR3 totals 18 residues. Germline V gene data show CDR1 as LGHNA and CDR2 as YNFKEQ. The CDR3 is CASSPPPGLAEAYNEQFF. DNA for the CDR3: TGTGCCAGCAGCCCCCCGCCGGGATTAGCGGAAGCCTACAATGAGCAGTTCTTC.

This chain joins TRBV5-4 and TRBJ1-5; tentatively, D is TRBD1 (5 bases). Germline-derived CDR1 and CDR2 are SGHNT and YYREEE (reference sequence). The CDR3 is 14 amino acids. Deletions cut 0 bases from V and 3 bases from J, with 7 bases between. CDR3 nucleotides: TGTGCCAGCAGCTTGGAGGGGCCCAATCAGCCCCAGCATTTT. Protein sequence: CASSLEGPNQPQHF. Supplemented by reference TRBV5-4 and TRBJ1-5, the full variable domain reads ETGVTQSPTHLIKTRGQQVTLRCSSQSGHNTVSWYQQALGQGPQFIFQYYREEENGRGNFPPRFSGLQFPNYSSELNVNALELDDSALYLCASSLEGPNQPQHFGDGTRLSIL.

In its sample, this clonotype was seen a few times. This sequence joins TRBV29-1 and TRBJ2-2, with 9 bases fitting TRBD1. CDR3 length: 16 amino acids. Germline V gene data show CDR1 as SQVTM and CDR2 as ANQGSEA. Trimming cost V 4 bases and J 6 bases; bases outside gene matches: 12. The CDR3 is CSVGEIRTGEAGELFF. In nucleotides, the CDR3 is TGCAGCGTTGGGGAGATTCGGACAGGGGAGGCCGGGGAGCTGTTTTTT.

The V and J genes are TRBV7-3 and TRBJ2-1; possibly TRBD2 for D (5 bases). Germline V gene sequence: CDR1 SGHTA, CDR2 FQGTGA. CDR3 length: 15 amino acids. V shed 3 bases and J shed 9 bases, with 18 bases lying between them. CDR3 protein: CASSLGSGPWGEQFF. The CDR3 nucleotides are TGTGCCAGCAGCTTGGGCAGCGGTCCTTGGGGTGAGCAGTTCTTC.